This T cell receptor beta chain was identified during a study of a mutant IDH1 vaccine in newly diagnosed glioma. Study summary: It was at week 35 that visit V12 occurred, and at week 47 that visit V13 did.

The table lists this clone with a count of one. The antigen is unknown. Time point: week 47, end of study. Each vaccine dose was 300 ug of mutant IDH1 20-mer peptide, with topical imiquimod. The data were produced by immunoSEQ multiplex PCR, yet TCRdb's version contains in-frame clones alone and is incomplete. The sample records 30,000 to 35,000 clones, roughly 90% being singletons. CDR1 is GTSNPN and CDR2 is SVGIG in the germline V gene (reference sequence). V was clipped by 2 bases and J by 2 bases; unmatched bases: 6. The CDR3 sequence is 16 residues long. This sequence joins TRBV30 and TRBJ2-6; TRBD1 matches at 7 bases. The input for sequencing was PBMCs, taken from a glioma patient whose treatment included an IDH1 peptide vaccine. The sequence came from a man in his forties with glioma. Here the CDR3 DNA reads TGTGCCTGGAGTTCGACAGGGTACGCTGGGGCCAACGTCCTGACTTTC. This encodes CAWSSTGYAGANVLTF.